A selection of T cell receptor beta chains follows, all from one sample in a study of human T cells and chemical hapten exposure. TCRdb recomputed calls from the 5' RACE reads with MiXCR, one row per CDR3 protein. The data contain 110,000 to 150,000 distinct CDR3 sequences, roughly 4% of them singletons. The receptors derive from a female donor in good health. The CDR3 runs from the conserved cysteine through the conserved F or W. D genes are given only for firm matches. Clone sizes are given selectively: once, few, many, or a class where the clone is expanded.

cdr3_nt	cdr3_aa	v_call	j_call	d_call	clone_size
TGCAGTGCTAGCGGGGTAGGTACTGAAGCTTTCTTT	CSASGVGTEAFF	TRBV20-1	TRBJ1-1	NA	few
TGTGCCAGCACATTGGACAGTGGTTCCTACGAGCAGTACTTC	CASTLDSGSYEQYF	TRBV6-1	TRBJ2-7	NA	many
TGTGCCAGCAGTCGAACCTGGGTGCGGGTCATACGGGATACGCAGTATTTT	CASSRTWVRVIRDTQYF	TRBV12-3/TRBV12-4	TRBJ2-3	NA	many
TGTGCCAGCGCTCCAGCGGGGGGGGGGGCCGATACGCAGTATTTT	CASAPAGGGADTQYF	TRBV6-6	TRBJ2-3	TRBD2	NA
TGTGCCAGCAGCCCCCATCGTGGGACCTTTAACTATGGCTACACCTTC	CASSPHRGTFNYGYTF	TRBV9	TRBJ1-2	NA	NA
TGTGCCAGCAGCTTAACCGGGACTAGCGGGGGGGCAGGGGGAAATGAGCAGTTCTTC	CASSLTGTSGGAGGNEQFF	TRBV7-8	TRBJ2-1	TRBD2	few
TGTGCCAGCAGCTTCCTACAGGGTCCGGAGACCCAGTACTTC	CASSFLQGPETQYF	TRBV7-2	TRBJ2-5	NA	many
TGTGCCAGCAGAAGGCGGCTAGACCTTAGGTCCGGGGAGCTGTTTTTT	CASRRRLDLRSGELFF	TRBV2	TRBJ2-2	NA	many
TGTGCCAGCAGTTTTGCAGGGACCAGCGAGCAGTACTTC	CASSFAGTSEQYF	TRBV27	TRBJ2-7	NA	many
TGCGCCAGCAGCCGACAGGGGAAGCCCTACGAGCAGTACTTC	CASSRQGKPYEQYF	TRBV5-1	TRBJ2-7	TRBD1	many